This is a list of T cell receptor beta chains from one sample in a study of blood T cell repertoires in COVID-19. This table comes from immunoSEQ multiplex PCR, and its TCRdb copy is limited to in-frame clones, with some not included. The table has around 130,000 clones, around 87% seen once; the top ten hold around 20%. The sample was peripheral blood. These receptors were taken from a woman in her fifties or sixties who had recovered from COVID-19. CDR3s include the opening cysteine and the closing phenylalanine or tryptophan.

J gene	CDR3 length	V gene	CDR3 protein
TRBJ2-7	12	TRBV30	CAWQGYSYEQYF
TRBJ2-5	14	TRBV6-1	CASSDAKRIETQYF
TRBJ2-2	14	TRBV5-1	CASSYRAQTGELFF
TRBJ2-3	16	TRBV7-3	CASSSDGRSSTDTQYF
TRBJ1-2	14	TRBV19	CATVHRDMNYGYTF
TRBJ1-6	15	TRBV6-5	CASSYDRAYYSPLHF
TRBJ1-2	16	TRBV27	CASSKLLQGVVDGYTF
TRBJ1-6	14	TRBV19	CASSKTGMGSPLHF
TRBJ2-5	12	TRBV12-3/TRBV12-4	CASSFVGETQYF
TRBJ1-1	17	TRBV28	CASRRPTGTGGNTEAFF
TRBJ1-2	14	TRBV5-1	CASSLEGQAYGYTF
TRBJ2-7	17	TRBV6-1	CASSEALGGGLIHEQYF
TRBJ2-5	14	TRBV4-2	CASSQAATEETQYF
TRBJ2-7	13	TRBV12-5	CASGPDSQYEQYF
TRBJ2-1	16	TRBV4-1	CASSQHGLASYNEQFF
TRBJ2-7	15	TRBV11-2	CASSLGRDVSYEQYF
TRBJ2-5	15	TRBV4-2	CASSFGGERGETQYF
TRBJ1-2	13	TRBV12-3/TRBV12-4	CASSGGRRYGYTF
TRBJ1-5	17	TRBV4-1	CASSQDINRGYNQPQHF
TRBJ1-2	14	TRBV5-1	CASSFAGTAYGYTF
TRBJ1-1	12	TRBV3-1/TRBV3-2	CASSQNRGQAFF
TRBJ2-2	15	TRBV2	CASSETRSGTGELFF
TRBJ2-7	15	TRBV5-6	CASSLSLQALWEQYF
TRBJ1-2	18	TRBV7-9	CASSLRPLGDRGLIGYTF
TRBJ2-5	15	TRBV19	CASSMLGSNQETQYF
TRBJ2-1	15	TRBV29-1	CSVRERLAENNEQFF
TRBJ1-1	16	TRBV9	CASTPIRAATGTEAFF
TRBJ1-3	16	TRBV18	CASSPDRVFSGNTIYF
TRBJ1-4	14	TRBV5-1	CASRPGTGNEKLFF
TRBJ1-2	15	TRBV4-2	CASSQDLTAGYGYTF
TRBJ1-2	16	TRBV30	CAWSVYSTESFYGYTF
TRBJ2-7	17	TRBV7-3	CASAVAGGLPSTYEQYF
TRBJ1-5	10	TRBV23-1	CASNPKPQHF
TRBJ2-2	16	TRBV19	CASSGSGEPNTGELFF
TRBJ2-1	18	TRBV4-1	CASKQQGIPTASYNEQFF
TRBJ2-5	12	TRBV9	CASGQGWETQYF
TRBJ1-2	16	TRBV7-8	CASSLNPGQSSYGYTF
TRBJ1-1	13	TRBV24-1	CASRGGMNTEAFF
TRBJ2-1	15	TRBV27	CASSLDRGKNNEQFF
TRBJ2-5	13	TRBV11-2	CASSSHLGETQYF
TRBJ2-3	18	TRBV19	CATGQGGRSSAPGGTQYF
TRBJ2-5	14	TRBV11-2	CASSPGTGGETQYF
TRBJ1-1	15	TRBV15	CATSRDGRAEAEAFF
TRBJ1-2	12	TRBV6-5	CASSLQGYGYTF
TRBJ1-1	13	TRBV5-1	CASGYDRNTEAFF
TRBJ1-2	11	TRBV30	CAWNHRDGYTF
TRBJ2-2	17	TRBV24-1	CATSDPRTSGSTGELFF
TRBJ1-1	14	TRBV18	CASSQQGRNTEAFF
TRBJ1-2	15	TRBV5-1	CASSRGTGGVDGYTF